What follows describes a single T cell receptor beta chain. The sample originates from a study of control samples from healthy donors and cancer patients. The CDR3 length is 17 residues. Germline V gives CDR1 SGHTA, CDR2 FQGTGA. V was clipped by 6 bases and J by 5 bases; unmatched bases: 13. The protocol was immunoSEQ multiplex PCR, while the TCRdb copy is restricted to in-frame clones and leaves out a portion. The sample holds approximately 37,000 clones; roughly 90% are singletons and the top ten take approximately 3.9%. The material sequenced was blood. This sequence originates from a woman in her forties or fifties in good health. V usage is TRBV7-3 and J usage is TRBJ2-2, with 9 bases lining up with TRBD2. The CDR3 spells CASSTIGVAGETGELFF. CDR3 in DNA: TGTGCCAGCAGTACCATTGGAGTAGCGGGGGAAACCGGGGAGCTGTTTTTT.